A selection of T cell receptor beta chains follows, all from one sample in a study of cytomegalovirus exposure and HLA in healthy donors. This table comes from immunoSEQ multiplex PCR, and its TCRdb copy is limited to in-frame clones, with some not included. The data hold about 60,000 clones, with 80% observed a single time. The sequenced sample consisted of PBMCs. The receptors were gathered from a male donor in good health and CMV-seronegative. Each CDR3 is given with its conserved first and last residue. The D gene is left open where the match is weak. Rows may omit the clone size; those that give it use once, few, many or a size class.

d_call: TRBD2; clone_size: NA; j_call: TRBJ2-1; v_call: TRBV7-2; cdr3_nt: TGTGCCAGCAGCCCGCCGTCGAGCGGGGAACGGTTCTTC; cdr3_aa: CASSPPSSGERFF
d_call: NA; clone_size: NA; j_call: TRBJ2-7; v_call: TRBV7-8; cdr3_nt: TGTGCCAGCAGCTATCCGGGACTTCTGAGCTCCTACGAGCAGTACTTC; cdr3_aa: CASSYPGLLSSYEQYF
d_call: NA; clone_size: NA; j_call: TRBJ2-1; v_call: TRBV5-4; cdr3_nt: TGTGCCAGCAGCTTGGCGGGGGGCGTAAACAATGAGCAGTTCTTC; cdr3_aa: CASSLAGGVNNEQFF
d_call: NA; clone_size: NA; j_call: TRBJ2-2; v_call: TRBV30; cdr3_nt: TGTGCCGGAAGGACAGTCGTCACCGGGGAGCTGTTTTTT; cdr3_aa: CAGRTVVTGELFF
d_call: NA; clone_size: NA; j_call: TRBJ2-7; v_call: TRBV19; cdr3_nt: TGTGCCAGTAGTACCGACATCTCCTACGAGCAGTACTTC; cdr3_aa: CASSTDISYEQYF
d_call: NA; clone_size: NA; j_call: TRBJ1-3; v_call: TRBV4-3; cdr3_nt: TGCGCCAGCAGCCAAGATGGACAACCTAGAAACACCATATATTTT; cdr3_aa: CASSQDGQPRNTIYF
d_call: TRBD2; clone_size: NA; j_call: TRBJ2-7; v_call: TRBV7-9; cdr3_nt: TGTTCCAGCAGCTTATTGGCGGGGGGCCGATCCTACGAGCAGTACTTC; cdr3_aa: CSSSLLAGGRSYEQYF
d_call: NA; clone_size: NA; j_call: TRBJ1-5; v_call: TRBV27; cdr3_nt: TGTGCCAGCAGTTTCAGGGGTCAACATCAGCCCCAGCATTTT; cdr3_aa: CASSFRGQHQPQHF
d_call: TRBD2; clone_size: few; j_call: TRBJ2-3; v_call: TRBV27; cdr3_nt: TGTGCCAGCAGTTCCCAGGGTAGCGGGGCAGATACGCAGTATTTT; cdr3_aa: CASSSQGSGADTQYF
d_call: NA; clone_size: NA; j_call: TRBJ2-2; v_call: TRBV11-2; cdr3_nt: TGTGCCAGCAGCTTCGGAGGTAGCGACGGGGAGCTGTTTTTT; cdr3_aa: CASSFGGSDGELFF
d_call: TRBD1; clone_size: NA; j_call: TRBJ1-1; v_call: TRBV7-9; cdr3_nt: TGTGCCAGCAGCTTAGTAGGACAGGGGACTGAAGCTTTCTTT; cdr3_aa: CASSLVGQGTEAFF
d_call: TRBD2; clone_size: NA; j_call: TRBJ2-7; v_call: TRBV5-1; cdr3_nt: TGCGCCAGCACCCCGAGGGAGGGCTACGAGCAGTACTTC; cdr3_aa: CASTPREGYEQYF
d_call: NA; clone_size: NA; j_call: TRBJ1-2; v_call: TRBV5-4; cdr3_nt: TGTGCCAGCAGCTTGAGTCCAGGTTCTAACTATGGCTACACCTTC; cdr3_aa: CASSLSPGSNYGYTF
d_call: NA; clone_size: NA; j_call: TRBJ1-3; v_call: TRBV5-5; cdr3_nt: TGTGCCAGCAGCTTGGGGCCCCCTACTACTGGAAACACCATATATTTT; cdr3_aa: CASSLGPPTTGNTIYF
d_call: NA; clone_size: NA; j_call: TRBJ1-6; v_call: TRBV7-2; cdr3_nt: TGTGCCAGCAGCCCGAAGCGGGGGCCTGATAATTCACCCCTCCACTTT; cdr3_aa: CASSPKRGPDNSPLHF
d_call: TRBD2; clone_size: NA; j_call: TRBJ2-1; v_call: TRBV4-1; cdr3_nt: TGCGCCAGCAGCCAAGGGGGGGGTAATGAGCAGTTCTTC; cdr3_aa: CASSQGGGNEQFF
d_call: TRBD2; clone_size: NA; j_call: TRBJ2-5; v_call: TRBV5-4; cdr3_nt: TGTGCCAGCAGCTTGTTGCGGGGGGGATCTTTAGAGACCCAGTACTTC; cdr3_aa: CASSLLRGGSLETQYF
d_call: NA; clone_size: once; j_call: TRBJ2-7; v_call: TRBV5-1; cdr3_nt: TGCGCCAGCAGCTTCAGCACGGCGGGCTACGAGCAGTACTTC; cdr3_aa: CASSFSTAGYEQYF
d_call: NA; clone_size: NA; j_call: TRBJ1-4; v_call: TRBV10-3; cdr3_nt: TGTGCCACGGACAGTGTTAATGAAAAACTGTTTTTT; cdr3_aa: CATDSVNEKLFF
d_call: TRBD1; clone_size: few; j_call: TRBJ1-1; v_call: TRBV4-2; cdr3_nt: TGTGCCAGCAGCCAAGATTTTGGGCAGGGGGCCTCTGAAGCTTTCTTT; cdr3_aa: CASSQDFGQGASEAFF
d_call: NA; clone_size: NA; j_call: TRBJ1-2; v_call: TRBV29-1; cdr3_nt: TGCAGCGTTGAAGATCGGGGAGGACCGGGTTATGGCTACACCTTC; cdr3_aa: CSVEDRGGPGYGYTF
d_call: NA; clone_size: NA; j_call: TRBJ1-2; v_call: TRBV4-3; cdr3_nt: TGCGCCAGCAGCCAAGATTACAGGGAGTATAATGGCTACACCTTC; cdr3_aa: CASSQDYREYNGYTF
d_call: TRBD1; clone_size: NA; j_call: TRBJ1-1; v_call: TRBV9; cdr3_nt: TGTGCCAGCAGCGTAGAGGTAGGGGGGACAGGTTTCATGAACACTGAAGCTTTCTTT; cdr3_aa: CASSVEVGGTGFMNTEAFF
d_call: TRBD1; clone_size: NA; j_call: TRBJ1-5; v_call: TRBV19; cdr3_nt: TGTGCCAGTAGTAGTACAGACAGGGGCCCTTGGCCCCAGCATTTT; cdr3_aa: CASSSTDRGPWPQHF
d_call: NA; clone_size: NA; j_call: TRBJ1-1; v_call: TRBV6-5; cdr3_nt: TGTGCCAGCAGTTATCCGGGACACAAGAACACTGAAGCTTTCTTT; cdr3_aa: CASSYPGHKNTEAFF
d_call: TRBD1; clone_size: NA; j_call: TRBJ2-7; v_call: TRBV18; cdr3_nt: TGTGCCAGCTCACCGGACAGGGGGGCTATCCACGAGCAGTACTTC; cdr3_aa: CASSPDRGAIHEQYF
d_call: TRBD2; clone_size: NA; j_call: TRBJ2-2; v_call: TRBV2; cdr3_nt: TGTGCCAGCAGTGAAACAGCGGGGGGAGCCGGGGAGCTGTTTTTT; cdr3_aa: CASSETAGGAGELFF
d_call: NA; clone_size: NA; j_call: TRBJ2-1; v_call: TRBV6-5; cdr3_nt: TGTGCCAGCAGGAAGGGGGGGAACTACAATGAGCAGTTCTTC; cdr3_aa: CASRKGGNYNEQFF
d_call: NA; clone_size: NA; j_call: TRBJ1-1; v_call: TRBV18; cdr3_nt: TGTGCCAGCTCACTAGAGAGGGTGAACACTGAAGCTTTCTTT; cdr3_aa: CASSLERVNTEAFF
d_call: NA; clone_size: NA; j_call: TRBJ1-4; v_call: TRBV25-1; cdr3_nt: TGTGCCAGCAGTGAATTGGACACAACTAATGAAAAACTGTTTTTT; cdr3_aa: CASSELDTTNEKLFF
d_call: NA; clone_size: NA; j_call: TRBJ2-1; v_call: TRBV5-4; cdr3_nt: TGTGCCAGCAGCACAACCATGTCCTACAATGAGCAGTTCTTC; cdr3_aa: CASSTTMSYNEQFF
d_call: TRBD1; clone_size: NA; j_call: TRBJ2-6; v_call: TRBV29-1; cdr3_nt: TGCAGCGTTTTAGGCCAGGGGGAAGGTGGGGCCAACGTCCTGACTTTC; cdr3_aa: CSVLGQGEGGANVLTF
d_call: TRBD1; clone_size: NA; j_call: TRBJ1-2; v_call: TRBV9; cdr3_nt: TGTGCCAGCAGCGTAGAAACAGGGGGCGCGAGGGGCTACACCTTC; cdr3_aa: CASSVETGGARGYTF
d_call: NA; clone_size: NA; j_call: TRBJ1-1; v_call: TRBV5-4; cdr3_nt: TGTGCCAGCAGCTCCCCCCGGGACATGAACACTGAAGCTCTCTTT; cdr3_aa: CASSSPRDMNTEALF
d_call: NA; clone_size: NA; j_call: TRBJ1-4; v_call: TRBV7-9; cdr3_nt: TGTGCCAGCAGCTCCCCGAGCGGGAGCCCGGCAACTAATGAAAAACTGTTTTTT; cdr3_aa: CASSSPSGSPATNEKLFF